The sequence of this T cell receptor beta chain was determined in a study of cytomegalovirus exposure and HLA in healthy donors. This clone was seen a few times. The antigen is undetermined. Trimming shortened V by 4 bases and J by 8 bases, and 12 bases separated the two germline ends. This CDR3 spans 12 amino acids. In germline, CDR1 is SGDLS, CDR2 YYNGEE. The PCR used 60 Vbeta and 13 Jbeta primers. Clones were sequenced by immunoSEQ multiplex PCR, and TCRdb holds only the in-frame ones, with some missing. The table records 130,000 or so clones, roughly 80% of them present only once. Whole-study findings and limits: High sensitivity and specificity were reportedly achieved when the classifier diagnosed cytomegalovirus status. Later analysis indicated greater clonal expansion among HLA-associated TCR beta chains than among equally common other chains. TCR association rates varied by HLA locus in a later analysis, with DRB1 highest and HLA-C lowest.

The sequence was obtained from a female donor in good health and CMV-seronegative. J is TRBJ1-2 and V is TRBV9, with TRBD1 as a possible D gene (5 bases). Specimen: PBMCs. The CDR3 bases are TGTGCCAGCAGCCTGCAGGGTCGCGGCTACACCTTC. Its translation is CASSLQGRGYTF.